This TCR beta chain appears in the sequencing data of a study of blood T cell repertoires in COVID-19. This CDR3 spans 13 amino acids. Trimming pared 4 bases from V and 2 bases from J, leaving 9 bases between. Germline CDR1 reads SGHKS; CDR2 reads YYEKEE (reference sequence). Profiling relied on immunoSEQ multiplex PCR, and the TCRdb table lists in-frame clones only, not all of them. The data show roughly 91,000 clones, more than 75% seen once. The chain is built from TRBV5-5 and TRBJ2-5, with D perhaps matching TRBD2 (5 bases). This TCR derives from a man aged 65 to 85 with acute or convalescent COVID-19. The specimen sequenced was peripheral blood. CDR3 in amino acids: CASSPRRQETQYF. CDR3 nucleotides: TGTGCCAGCAGCCCCCGGAGGCAAGAGACCCAGTACTTC.